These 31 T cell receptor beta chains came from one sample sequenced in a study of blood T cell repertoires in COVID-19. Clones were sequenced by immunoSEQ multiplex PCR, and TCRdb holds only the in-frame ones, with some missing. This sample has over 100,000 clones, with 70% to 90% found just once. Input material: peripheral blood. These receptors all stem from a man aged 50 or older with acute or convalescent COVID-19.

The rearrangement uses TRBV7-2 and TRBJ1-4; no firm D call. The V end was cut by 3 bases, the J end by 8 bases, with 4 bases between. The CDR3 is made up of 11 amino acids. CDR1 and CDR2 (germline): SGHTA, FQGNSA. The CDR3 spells CASSLREKLFF. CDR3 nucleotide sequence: TGTGCCAGCAGCTTGAGGGAAAAACTGTTTTTT.

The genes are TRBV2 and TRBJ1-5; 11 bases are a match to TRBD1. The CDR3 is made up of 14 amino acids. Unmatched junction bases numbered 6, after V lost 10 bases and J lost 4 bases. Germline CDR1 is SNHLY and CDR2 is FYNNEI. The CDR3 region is CATTGTGGNQPQHF. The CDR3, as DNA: TGTGCCACCACCGGGACAGGGGGTAATCAGCCCCAGCATTTT. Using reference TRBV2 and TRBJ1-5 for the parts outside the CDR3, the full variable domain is EPEVTQTPSHQVTQMGQEVILRCVPISNHLYFYWYRQILGQKVEFLVSFYNNEISEKSEIFDDQFSVERPDGSNFTLKIRSTKLEDSAMYFCATTGTGGNQPQHFGDGTRLSIL.

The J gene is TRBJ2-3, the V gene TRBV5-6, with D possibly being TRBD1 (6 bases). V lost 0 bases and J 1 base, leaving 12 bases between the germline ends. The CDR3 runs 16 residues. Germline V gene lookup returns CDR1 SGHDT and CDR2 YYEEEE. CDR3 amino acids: CASSLDRKGGTDTQYF. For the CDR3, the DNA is TGTGCCAGCAGCTTGGATCGTAAGGGGGGCACAGATACGCAGTATTTT.

CDR3 sequence (DNA): TGTGCCAGCAGCATTGAGCGGGGGGCCCGCAGGGAGCAGTTCTTC. This codes for CASSIERGARREQFF. The chain joins TRBV9 to TRBJ2-1, with 9 nucleotides matching TRBD2. Germline V CDR1 and CDR2: SGDLS, YYNGEE. This CDR3 is built from 15 residues. Losses at the gene ends were 4 bases for V and 10 bases for J; bases not matched to a gene: 12. Complete variable domain (other parts from reference TRBV9 and TRBJ2-1): DSGVTQTPKHLITATGQRVTLRCSPRSGDLSVYWYQQSLDQGLQFLIQYYNGEERAKGNILERFSAQQFPDLHSELNLSSLELGDSALYFCASSIERGARREQFFGPGTRLTVL.

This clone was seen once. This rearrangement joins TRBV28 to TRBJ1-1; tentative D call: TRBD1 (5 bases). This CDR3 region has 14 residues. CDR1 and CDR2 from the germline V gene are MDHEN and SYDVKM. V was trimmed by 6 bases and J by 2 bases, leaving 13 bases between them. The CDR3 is CASSGPGTNTEAFF. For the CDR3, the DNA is TGTGCCAGCAGCGGCCCGGGGACTAACACTGAAGCTTTCTTT.

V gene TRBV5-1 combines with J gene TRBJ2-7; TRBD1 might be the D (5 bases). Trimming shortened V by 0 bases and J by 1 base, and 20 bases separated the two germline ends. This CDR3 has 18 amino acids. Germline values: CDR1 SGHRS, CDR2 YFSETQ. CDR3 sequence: CASSLGWGQGSLSYEQYF. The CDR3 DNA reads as TGCGCCAGCAGCTTGGGGTGGGGTCAGGGTTCCCTATCCTACGAGCAGTACTTC.

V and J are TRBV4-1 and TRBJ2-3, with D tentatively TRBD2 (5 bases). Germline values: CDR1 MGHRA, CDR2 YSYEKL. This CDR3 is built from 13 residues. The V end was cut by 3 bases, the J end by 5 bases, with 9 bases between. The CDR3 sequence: CASSHPRGDTQYF. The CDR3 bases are TGCGCCAGCAGCCACCCCCGGGGAGATACGCAGTATTTT.

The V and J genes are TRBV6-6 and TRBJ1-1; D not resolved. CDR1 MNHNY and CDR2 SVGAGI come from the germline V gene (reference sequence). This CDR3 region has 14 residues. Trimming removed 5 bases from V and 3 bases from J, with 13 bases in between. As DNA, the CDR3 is TGTGCCAGCAGTCCTAGAGGGAAGGACACTGAAGCTTTCTTT. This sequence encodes CASSPRGKDTEAFF.

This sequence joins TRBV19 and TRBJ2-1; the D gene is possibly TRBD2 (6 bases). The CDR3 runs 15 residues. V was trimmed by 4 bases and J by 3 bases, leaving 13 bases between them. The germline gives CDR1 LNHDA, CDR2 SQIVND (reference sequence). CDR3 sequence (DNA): TGTGCCAGTAGTAGTAGTAGCGGAGACTACAATGAGCAGTTCTTC. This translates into CASSSSSGDYNEQFF.

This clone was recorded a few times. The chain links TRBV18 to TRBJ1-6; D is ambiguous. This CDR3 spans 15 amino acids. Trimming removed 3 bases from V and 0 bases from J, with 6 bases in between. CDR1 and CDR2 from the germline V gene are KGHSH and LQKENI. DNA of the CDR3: TGTGCCAGCTCACCCGAACTCTCCTATAATTCACCCCTCCACTTT. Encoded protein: CASSPELSYNSPLHF.

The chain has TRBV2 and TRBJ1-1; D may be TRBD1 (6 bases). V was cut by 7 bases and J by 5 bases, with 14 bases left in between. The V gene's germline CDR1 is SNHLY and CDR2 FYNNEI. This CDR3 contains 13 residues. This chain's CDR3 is CASIREGVTEAFF. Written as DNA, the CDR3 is TGTGCCAGCATTCGGGAGGGGGTAACTGAAGCTTTCTTT.

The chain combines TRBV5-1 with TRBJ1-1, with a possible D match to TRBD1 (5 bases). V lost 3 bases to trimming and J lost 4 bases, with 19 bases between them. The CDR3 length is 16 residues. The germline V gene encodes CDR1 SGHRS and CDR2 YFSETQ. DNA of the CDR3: TGCGCCAGCAGCTGGGGCATGACAGACGTGGGCACTGAAGCTTTCTTT. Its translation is CASSWGMTDVGTEAFF.

The CDR3 DNA is TGCGCCAGCAGCCAAGGAGGACAGGCCGGTCAGCCCCAGCATTTT. As protein: CASSQGGQAGQPQHF. The chain uses TRBV4-1 and TRBJ1-5, with 7 bases identical to TRBD1. V was pared by 1 base and J by 6 bases, with 6 bases of the junction left unmatched. Per germline, CDR1 MGHRA and CDR2 YSYEKL. The CDR3 extends over 15 amino acids.

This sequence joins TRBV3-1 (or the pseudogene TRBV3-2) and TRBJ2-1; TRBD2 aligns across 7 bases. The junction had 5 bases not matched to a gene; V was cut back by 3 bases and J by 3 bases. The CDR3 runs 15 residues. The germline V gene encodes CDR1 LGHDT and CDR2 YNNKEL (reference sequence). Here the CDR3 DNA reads TGTGCCAGCAGCCATAGCGGGTACAACTACAATGAGCAGTTCTTC. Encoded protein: CASSHSGYNYNEQFF.

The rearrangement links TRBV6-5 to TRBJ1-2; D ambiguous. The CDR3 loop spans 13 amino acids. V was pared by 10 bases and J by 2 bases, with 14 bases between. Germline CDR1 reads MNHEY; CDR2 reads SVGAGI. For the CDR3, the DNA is TGTGCCACCCTCCGGGAACAGAACTATGGCTACACCTTC. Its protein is CATLREQNYGYTF.

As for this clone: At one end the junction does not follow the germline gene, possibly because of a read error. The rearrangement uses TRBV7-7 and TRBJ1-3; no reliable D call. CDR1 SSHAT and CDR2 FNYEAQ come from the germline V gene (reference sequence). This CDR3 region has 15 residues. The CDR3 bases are TGTGCTAGCAGCTTAGCGCGGGGAGCTGGAAACACCATATATTTT. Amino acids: CASSLARGAGNTIYF.

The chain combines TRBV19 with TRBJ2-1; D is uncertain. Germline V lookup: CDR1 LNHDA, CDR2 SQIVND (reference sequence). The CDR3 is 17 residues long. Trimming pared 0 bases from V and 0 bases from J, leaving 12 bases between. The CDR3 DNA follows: TGTGCCAGTAGTATAGAGGGTAGCTCGAGCTCCTACAATGAGCAGTTCTTC. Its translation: CASSIEGSSSSYNEQFF.

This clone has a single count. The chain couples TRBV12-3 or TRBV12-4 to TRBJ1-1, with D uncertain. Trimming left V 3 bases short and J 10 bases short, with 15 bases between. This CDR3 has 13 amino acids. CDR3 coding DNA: TGTGCCAGCAGTTTGATGTACACGCCGGGAGCTTTCTTT. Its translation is CASSLMYTPGAFF.

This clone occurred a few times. CDR3 in amino acids: CASRRGLSGGYTF. CDR3 nucleotides: TGTGCCAGCCGCAGGGGGTTGAGTGGTGGCTACACCTTC. The chain has TRBV28 and TRBJ1-2, with 7 bases aligning to TRBD1. From germline, CDR1 is MDHEN and CDR2 SYDVKM. The ends lost 8 bases at V and 7 bases at J; junction bases unmatched: 10. The CDR3 sequence is 13 residues long.

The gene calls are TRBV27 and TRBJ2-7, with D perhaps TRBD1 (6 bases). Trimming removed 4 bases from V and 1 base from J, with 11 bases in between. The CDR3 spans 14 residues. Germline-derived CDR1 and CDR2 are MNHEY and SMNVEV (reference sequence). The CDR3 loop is CASSYRDTSYEQYF. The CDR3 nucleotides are TGTGCCAGCAGTTACCGGGACACTTCCTACGAGCAGTACTTC.

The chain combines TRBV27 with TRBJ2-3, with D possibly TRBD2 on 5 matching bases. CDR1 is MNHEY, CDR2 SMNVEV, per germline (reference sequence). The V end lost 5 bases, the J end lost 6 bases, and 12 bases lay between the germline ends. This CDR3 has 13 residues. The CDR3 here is CASSREGKDTQYF. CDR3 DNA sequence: TGTGCCAGCAGTCGTGAGGGCAAGGATACGCAGTATTTT.

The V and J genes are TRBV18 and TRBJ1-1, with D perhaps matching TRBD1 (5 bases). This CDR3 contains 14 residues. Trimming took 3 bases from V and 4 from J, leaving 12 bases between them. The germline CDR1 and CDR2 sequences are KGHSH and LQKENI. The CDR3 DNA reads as TGTGCCAGCTCACCCAGGGAGGGCGGCACTGAAGCTTTCTTT. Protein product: CASSPREGGTEAFF.

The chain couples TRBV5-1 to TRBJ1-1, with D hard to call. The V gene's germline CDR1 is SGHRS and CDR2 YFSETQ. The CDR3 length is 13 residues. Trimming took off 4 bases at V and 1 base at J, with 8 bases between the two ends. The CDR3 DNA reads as TGCGCCAGCAGCCCACAATGGAACACTGAAGCTTTCTTT. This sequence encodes CASSPQWNTEAFF. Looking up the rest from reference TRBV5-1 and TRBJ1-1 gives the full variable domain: KAGVTQTPRYLIKTRGQQVTLSCSPISGHRSVSWYQQTPGQGLQFLFEYFSETQRNKGNFPGRFSGRQFSNSRSEMNVSTLELGDSALYLCASSPQWNTEAFFGQGTRLTVV.

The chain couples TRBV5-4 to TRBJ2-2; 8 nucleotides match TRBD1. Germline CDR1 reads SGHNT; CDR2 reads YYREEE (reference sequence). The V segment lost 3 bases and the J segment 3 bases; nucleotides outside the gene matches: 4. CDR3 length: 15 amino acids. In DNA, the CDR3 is TGTGCCAGCAGCTCTGACAGGGGTTACACCGGGGAGCTGTTTTTT. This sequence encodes CASSSDRGYTGELFF.

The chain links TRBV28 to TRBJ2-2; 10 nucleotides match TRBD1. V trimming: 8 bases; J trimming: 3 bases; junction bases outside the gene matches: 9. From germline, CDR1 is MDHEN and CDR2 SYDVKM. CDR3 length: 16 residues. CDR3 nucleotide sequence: TGTGCCAGCGAAGTCCGACAGGGGGCCGACACCGGGGAGCTGTTTTTT. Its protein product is CASEVRQGADTGELFF.

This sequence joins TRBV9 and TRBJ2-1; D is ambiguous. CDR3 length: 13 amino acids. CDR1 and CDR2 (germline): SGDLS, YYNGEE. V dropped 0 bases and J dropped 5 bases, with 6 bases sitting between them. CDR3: CASSVGQDNEQFF. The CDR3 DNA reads TGTGCCAGCAGCGTAGGTCAGGACAATGAGCAGTTCTTC.

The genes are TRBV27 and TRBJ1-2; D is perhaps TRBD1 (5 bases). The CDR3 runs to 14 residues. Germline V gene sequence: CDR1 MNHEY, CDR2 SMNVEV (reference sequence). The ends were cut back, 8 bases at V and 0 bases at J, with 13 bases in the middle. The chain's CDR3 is CASGRTNTNYGYTF. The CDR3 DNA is TGTGCCAGCGGTCGGACAAACACTAACTATGGCTACACCTTC.

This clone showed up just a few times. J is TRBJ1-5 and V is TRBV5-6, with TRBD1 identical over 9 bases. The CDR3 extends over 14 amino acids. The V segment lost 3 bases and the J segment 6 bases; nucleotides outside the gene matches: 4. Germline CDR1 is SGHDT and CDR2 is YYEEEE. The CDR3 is CASSYGTGSQPQHF. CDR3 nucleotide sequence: TGTGCCAGCAGCTACGGGACAGGGAGTCAGCCCCAGCATTTT.

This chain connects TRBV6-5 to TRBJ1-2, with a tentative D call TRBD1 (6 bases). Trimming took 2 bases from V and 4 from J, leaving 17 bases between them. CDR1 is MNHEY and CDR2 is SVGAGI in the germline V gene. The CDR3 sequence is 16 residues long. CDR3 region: CASSYTFRGAGYGYTF. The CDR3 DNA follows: TGTGCCAGCAGTTACACATTCCGGGGGGCAGGCTATGGCTACACCTTC.

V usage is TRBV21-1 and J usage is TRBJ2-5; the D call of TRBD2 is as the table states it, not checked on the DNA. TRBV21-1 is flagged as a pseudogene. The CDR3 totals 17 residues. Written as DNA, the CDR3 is TGTGCCAGCAGTCCTATCCACCCCTGGAGGGACTTTGAGACCCAGTACTTC. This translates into CASSPIHPWRDFETQYF.

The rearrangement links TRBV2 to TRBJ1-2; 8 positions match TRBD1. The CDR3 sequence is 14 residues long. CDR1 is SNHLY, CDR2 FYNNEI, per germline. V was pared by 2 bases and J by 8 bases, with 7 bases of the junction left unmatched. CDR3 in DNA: TGTGCCAGCAGTGAAATTAGGACAGGGAAAGGCTACACCTTC. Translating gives CASSEIRTGKGYTF. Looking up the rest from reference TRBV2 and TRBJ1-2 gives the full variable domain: EPEVTQTPSHQVTQMGQEVILRCVPISNHLYFYWYRQILGQKVEFLVSFYNNEISEKSEIFDDQFSVERPDGSNFTLKIRSTKLEDSAMYFCASSEIRTGKGYTFGSGTRLTVV.